The present TCR beta chain was sequenced within a study of blood T cell repertoires in COVID-19. For the study at large: Some COVID-19 samples were acute and others convalescent; all came from the United States, Italy and Spain.

The data were produced by immunoSEQ multiplex PCR, yet TCRdb's version contains in-frame clones alone and is incomplete. Of about 170,000 clones in the sample, roughly 80% were seen once. Germline V lookup: CDR1 KGHSH, CDR2 LQKENI. V trimming: 3 bases; J trimming: 3 bases; junction bases outside the gene matches: 5. This CDR3 is 15 amino acids long. Assignments of participants to cohorts depended upon their own reported clinical history. This sequence joins TRBV18 and TRBJ1-1; 9 nucleotides align to TRBD1. The clonotype originates from a man aged 50 or older who had recovered from COVID-19. Sequencing was carried out using PBMCs or T cells enriched from blood (not recorded which). The CDR3 loop is CASSPLRDRDTEAFF. The DNA of the CDR3 is TGTGCCAGCTCACCCCTCCGGGACAGGGACACTGAAGCTTTCTTT.